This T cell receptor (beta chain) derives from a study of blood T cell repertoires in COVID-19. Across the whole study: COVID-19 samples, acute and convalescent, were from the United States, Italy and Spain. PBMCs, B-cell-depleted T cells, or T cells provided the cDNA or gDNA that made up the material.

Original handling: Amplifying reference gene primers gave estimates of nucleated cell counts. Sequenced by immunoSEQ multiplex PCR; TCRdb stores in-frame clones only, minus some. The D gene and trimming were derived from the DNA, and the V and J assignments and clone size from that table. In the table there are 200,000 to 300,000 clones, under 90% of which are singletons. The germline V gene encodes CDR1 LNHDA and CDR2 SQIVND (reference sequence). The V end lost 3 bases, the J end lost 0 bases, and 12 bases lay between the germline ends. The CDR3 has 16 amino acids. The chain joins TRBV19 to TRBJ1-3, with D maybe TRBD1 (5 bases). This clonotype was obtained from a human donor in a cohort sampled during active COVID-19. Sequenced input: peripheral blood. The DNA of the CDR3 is TGTGCCAGTAGTATTCAGGGATCCTTCTCTGGAAACACCATATATTTT. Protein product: CASSIQGSFSGNTIYF. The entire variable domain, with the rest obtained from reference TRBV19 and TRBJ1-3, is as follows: DGGITQSPKYLFRKEGQNVTLSCEQNLNHDAMYWYRQDPGQGLRLIYYSQIVNDFQKGDIAEGYSVSREKKESFPLTVTSAQKNPTAFYLCASSIQGSFSGNTIYFGEGSWLTVV.